This T cell receptor beta chain comes out of a study of OX40 agonist ivuxolimab in advanced cancers. Study details: Cohort: more than 75% men, mean age 60, aged about 20 to 90.

The repertoire was sequenced with immunoSEQ multiplex PCR; TCRdb's copy has only in-frame clones and lacks some. The sample has about 90,000 clones; approximately 91% are singletons. The ends were cut back, 1 base at V and 4 bases at J, with 12 bases in the middle. The CDR3 spans 15 residues. Germline CDR1 and CDR2: SGHTA and FQGNSA. Sequenced material: CD4+ or CD8+ T cells sorted from blood, taken in a trial of the OX40 agonist ivuxolimab. The chain employs TRBV7-2 and TRBJ2-3; D possibly corresponds to TRBD2 (6 bases). The clonotype comes from an adult with an advanced solid tumor such as melanoma, head and neck, liver or kidney cancer. Here the CDR3 reads CASSLGRGGADTQYF. DNA for the CDR3: TGTGCCAGCAGCTTAGGGCGGGGCGGCGCAGATACGCAGTATTTT.